These T cell receptor beta chains were read from a single sample in a study of T cell responses to AZD1222 COVID-19 vaccine. Using immunoSEQ multiplex PCR, the repertoire was profiled, and TCRdb retains in-frame clones only, with some absent. The sample carries about 140,000 clones, approximately 88% recorded once. The material was peripheral blood, obtained on day 0 of AZD1222 vaccination. Receptors originate from an adult in good health. The conserved cysteine and the conserved F or W are not part of the CDR3 here. The order of the fields is V gene, J gene, CDR3 protein.

>TRBV23-1|TRBJ1-5
APFRSGHDLGNQPQH
>TRBV7-9|TRBJ1-1
ASSASHSVEAF
>TRBV19|TRBJ2-1
ASSTLGGGPYNEQF
>TRBV7-2|TRBJ2-1
ASSLGTGGKQQF
>TRBV4-3|TRBJ2-6
ASSQDLLRSGANVLT
>TRBV11-2|TRBJ1-2
ASSDNSGYGYT
>TRBV7-9|TRBJ2-1
ASSLAPTNYNEQF
>TRBV10-3|TRBJ2-7
AISEQGYEQY
>TRBV7-2|TRBJ2-7
ATQARGGPHEQY
>TRBV9|TRBJ2-2
ASSDSKRGGRTGELF
>TRBV5-1|TRBJ1-2
ASSLGAGTGGYT
>TRBV19|TRBJ2-6
ASSMRRLGAGANVLT
>TRBV19|TRBJ1-5
ASRPAYSNQPQH
>TRBV25-1|TRBJ1-2
ASSEYDLGGGFYGYT
>TRBV18|TRBJ1-1
ASSQGALMNTEAF
>TRBV4-2|TRBJ2-1
ASSHGTNEQF
>TRBV28|TRBJ1-2
ASSPAPNYGYT